This T cell receptor beta chain derives from a study of beta chain features in type 1 diabetes. Study in general: Sorted cells numbering around 100,000,000 were examined across all samples. General study findings and limits: Shortening of TCRB CDR3s, moderate but significant, appeared in all four CD4+ subsets of Type 1 diabetes patients. In comparison with healthy donors, patients had naive, central memory and Treg TCRB repertoires that appeared more similar.

Note on this clone: Its cognate antigen is unknown.

CDR1 is LNHNV, CDR2 YYDKDF, per germline (reference sequence). V shed 1 base, J shed 7 bases, and the junction held 10 bases outside the gene matches. The CDR3 covers 15 residues. It was one heparinised blood draw, averaging about 116 mL, that each donor gave. Expressed TCRB transcripts were sequenced after all isolated RNA was converted to cDNA. About 3.6 million reads was the average for naive, central memory and regulatory T cell samples. Profiling relied on immunoSEQ multiplex PCR, and the TCRdb table lists in-frame clones only, not all of them. The data show 150,000 to 200,000 clones, with more than 60% seen just once and roughly 0.089% held by the top ten.

J is TRBJ2-7 and V is TRBV15; 7 nucleotides match TRBD1. The receptor was derived from a man aged 25-45 years with type 1 diabetes. Input material: naive CD4+ T cells from blood. The CDR3 coding sequence is TGTGCCACCAGCAGAGTTCGAGACAGGGATAATGAGCAGTACTTC. Translating gives CATSRVRDRDNEQYF.